The T cell receptor beta chain described here comes from a study of tumor-infiltrating lymphocytes in oesophageal squamous cell carcinoma (dated by TCRdb to the mid-2010s). Library prep was done by PCR. Instrument on record: Illumina HiSeq 2000. TCRdb took the public reads, trimmed them with fastp at Q25, ran MiXCR for clone calling and kept in-frame beta chains. When rows share a CDR3 protein, they turn into one entry using the most common DNA and genes. This sample comprises approximately 20,000 distinct CDR3 sequences, roughly 40% of them detected only once. Roughly two fifths of the sample is taken by the ten largest. V is cut back by 3 bases and J by 7 bases, with 6 bases in the junction unmatched. From the cysteine through the phenylalanine, the CDR3 covers 14 amino acids. Of the read, only the CDR3 DNA is kept; its 42 bases are in frame from base 1. CDR1 is given as MNHEY and CDR2 as SMNVEV, both from the germline V gene (reference sequence).

Regarding this clonotype: Its antigen remains undetermined. No quality values exist for individual bases; no much larger clone is one base distant.

This receptor was taken from a male donor with esophageal squamous cell carcinoma. Sequencing was carried out using esophageal tumor tissue. The chain is encoded by TRBV27 joined to TRBJ2-1; 7 middle bases align to TRBD1. The CDR3 reads CASSFYRGWNEQFF. The nucleotides are TGTGCCAGCAGTTTCTACAGGGGATGGAATGAGCAGTTCTTC.